The 10 T cell receptor beta chains in this list originate from one sample, sequenced in a study of CD49a tissue-resident CD8 T cells in human skin (dated by TCRdb to 2017 to 2019). Library creation used the immunoSEQ multiplex PCR assay. Not all clones reach the TCRdb copy of this immuneACCESS table, which keeps in-frame sequences only. Checked studies attribute under half of the gap to unresolved V genes and leave the rest unexplained. The table for this sample lists some 1,500 clones; approximately 70% of them were counted only once. Of the sample, roughly two fifths is held by the ten largest clones. Sequenced input: CLA- CD8+ effector memory T cells sorted from blood. These receptors came from a human donor in good health.

The chain recombines TRBV6-4 with TRBJ1-1; TRBD1 matches 7 bases. This CDR3 spans 14 amino acids. The V gene's germline CDR1 is MRHNA and CDR2 SNTAGT. V shed 5 bases, J shed 1 base, and the junction held 4 bases outside the gene matches. The CDR3 nucleotides are TGTGCCAGCAGTAACGGGACAGAGAACACTGAAGCTTTCTTT. Its protein is CASSNGTENTEAFF.

J is TRBJ1-1 and V is TRBV4-2; D is perhaps TRBD1 (6 bases). Trimming cost V 4 bases and J 0 bases, with 15 bases left between them. Germline V gene lookup returns CDR1 LGHNA and CDR2 YNFKEQ. The CDR3 totals 16 residues. The chain's CDR3 is CASSPEQGSMNTEAFF. The CDR3 region has the DNA TGTGCCAGCAGCCCAGAACAGGGATCAATGAACACTGAAGCTTTCTTT.

In regard to this clone: At one end the junction does not follow the germline gene, possibly because of a read error. The CDR3 is CASSQATLSYNEQFF. The CDR3 coding sequence is TGCGCCAGCAGCCAAGCCACCCTCTCCTACAATGAGCAGTTCTTC. The chain uses TRBV7-3 and TRBJ2-1; D uncertain. The CDR3 is made up of 15 amino acids. CDR1 SGHTA and CDR2 FQGTGA come from the germline V gene.

The chain carries TRBV7-9 and TRBJ2-1, with TRBD1 identical over 8 bases. Germline V lookup: CDR1 SEHNR, CDR2 FQNEAQ (reference sequence). There are 14 residues in the CDR3. Trimming took 3 bases from V and 6 from J; bases not matched to a gene: 4. For the CDR3, the DNA is TGTGCCAGCAGCTTCCTTACAGGGGGCAATGAGCAGTTCTTC. It encodes CASSFLTGGNEQFF.

This clone was seen only a few times. The chain employs TRBV4-3 and TRBJ2-7; 8 bases agree with TRBD1. The CDR3 length is 15 residues. Looked up from germline, CDR1 is LGHNA and CDR2 is YSLEER. V lost 5 bases, J lost 3 bases, and 9 bases stayed unmatched. DNA for the CDR3: TGCGCCAGCAGCGCGTACTCCGGGACAGGCTACGAGCAGTACTTC. Translated, it gives CASSAYSGTGYEQYF.

The chain is built from TRBV7-2 and TRBJ2-7, with TRBD2 as a possible D gene (6 bases). V gave up 2 bases and J gave up 1 base, with 9 bases separating them. CDR3 length: 14 amino acids. CDR1 and CDR2 from the germline V gene are SGHTA and FQGNSA. The CDR3 region is CASSLTAGSYEQYF. CDR3 nucleotide sequence: TGTGCCAGCAGCTTAACGGCGGGGTCCTACGAGCAGTACTTC.

Only a few counts were recorded for this clone. J is TRBJ2-1 and V is TRBV6-4; D perhaps matches TRBD1 (6 bases). Trimming removed 3 bases at V and 0 bases at J, with 6 bases between. This CDR3 is 14 amino acids long. Per germline, CDR1 MRHNA and CDR2 SNTAGT. CDR3 sequence: CASSEDSSYNEQFF. As DNA, the CDR3 is TGTGCCAGCAGTGAGGACAGCTCCTACAATGAGCAGTTCTTC.

This chain joins TRBV7-4 and TRBJ1-5, with 8 bases matching TRBD1. CDR3 length equals 17 residues. The germline CDR1 and CDR2 sequences are SGHVT and SQSDAQ. V lost 0 bases to trimming and J lost 5 bases; unmatched junction nucleotides: 9. The CDR3, as DNA: TGTGCCAGCAGCTTAGCAGGACAGGGAGAAGAGGATCAGCCCCAGCATTTT. Amino acids: CASSLAGQGEEDQPQHF.

This clone has more than one count but fewer than ten. The chain is built from TRBV28 and TRBJ2-1, with 10 bases lining up with TRBD2. With V trimmed by 6 bases and J by 5 bases, 10 bases remained unmatched. This CDR3 spans 16 amino acids. CDR1 is MDHEN and CDR2 is SYDVKM in the germline V gene. The CDR3 sequence: CASSSLSGRTNNEQFF. The CDR3 region has the DNA TGTGCCAGCAGCTCCCTTAGCGGGAGGACAAACAATGAGCAGTTCTTC.

The chain recombines TRBV9 with TRBJ2-7, with TRBD2 matching over 7 bases. The germline V gene encodes CDR1 SGDLS and CDR2 YYNGEE. This CDR3 is built from 13 residues. With 0 bases clipped from V and 5 bases from J, the junction kept 2 bases outside the gene matches. The CDR3 DNA reads TGTGCCAGCAGCGTAGTGGGGGGGAACGAGCAGTACTTC. Amino acids: CASSVVGGNEQYF.